A selection of T cell receptor beta chains follows, all from one sample in a study of blood T cell repertoires in COVID-19. Sequencing used immunoSEQ multiplex PCR; TCRdb keeps in-frame clones, though not all of them. The sample carries 200,000 to 250,000 clones, approximately 82% recorded once. Sequencing was carried out using peripheral blood. Receptors were obtained from a woman older than 75 with acute or convalescent COVID-19. Each CDR3 is given with its conserved first and last residue. A D gene is named only where the DNA matches it firmly. Not all rows give a size; the values are once, few, many and, for expanded clones, a class.

TRBJ2-1 - TRBD1 TRBV6-4 CASSKKGGQGEQFF TGTGCCAGCAGTAAAAAAGGGGGCCAGGGTGAGCAGTTCTTC
TRBJ1-2 - TRBD1 TRBV27 CASRAGGLDGYTF TGTGCCAGCAGGGCAGGGGGCCTTGATGGCTACACCTTC
TRBJ1-3 - - TRBV5-4 CASSPSRSGNTIYF TGTGCCAGCAGCCCCAGTCGCTCTGGAAACACCATATATTTT
TRBJ2-1 - - TRBV7-8 CASTPRSRPSYNEQFF TGTGCCAGCACCCCCCGGTCGCGGCCCTCCTACAATGAGCAGTTCTTC
TRBJ2-3 few TRBD2 TRBV9 CASSPPGLAGQDTQYF TGTGCCAGCAGCCCCCCAGGACTAGCGGGGCAAGATACGCAGTATTTT
TRBJ2-1 - TRBD2 TRBV18 CASSFSGGAGNEQFF TGTGCCAGCTCCTTTAGCGGGGGGGCCGGCAATGAGCAGTTCTTC
TRBJ1-6 - TRBD1 TRBV6-5 CASRLGTVNSPLHF TGTGCCAGCAGGCTAGGGACAGTGAATTCACCCCTCCACTTT
TRBJ1-4 - - TRBV5-1 CASSLEDSNEKLFF TGCGCCAGCAGCTTGGAGGACAGCAATGAAAAACTGTTTTTT
TRBJ2-3 once TRBD2 TRBV12-5 CASGLSGGRTDTQYF TGTGCTAGTGGTTTAAGCGGGGGACGCACAGATACGCAGTATTTT
TRBJ1-2 - TRBD1 TRBV5-1 CASSFGTGGPSGGYTF TGCGCCAGCAGCTTCGGGACAGGGGGTCCATCTGGTGGCTACACCTTC
TRBJ1-4 - - TRBV5-1 CASSSGTTNEKLFF TGCGCCAGCAGCTCAGGAACAACTAATGAAAAACTGTTTTTT
TRBJ1-1 - - TRBV19 CASSSPTIGLSGTEAFF TGTGCCAGTAGTAGCCCCACCATCGGGTTGTCGGGCACTGAAGCTTTCTTT
TRBJ1-1 - TRBD1 TRBV5-1 CASSSATGGTEAFF TGCGCCAGCAGCTCAGCGACAGGGGGCACTGAAGCTTTCTTT
TRBJ2-5 - TRBD1 TRBV5-6 CASSLQGAPQETQYF TGTGCCAGCAGCTTGCAGGGGGCACCCCAAGAGACCCAGTACTTC
TRBJ1-4 - - TRBV7-3 CASSPGLSGEKLFF TGTGCCAGCAGCCCAGGACTGAGTGGTGAAAAACTGTTTTTT
TRBJ2-3 - TRBD2 TRBV19 CASSMRLAGDTDTQYF TGTGCCAGTAGTATGCGACTAGCGGGAGACACAGATACGCAGTATTTT
TRBJ1-3 - TRBD1 TRBV18 CASSPDRDRNTIYF TGTGCCAGCTCACCCGACAGGGATAGAAACACCATATATTTT
TRBJ2-1 - TRBD2 TRBV9 CASSSREASYNEQFF TGTGCCAGCAGCTCCCGGGAGGCCTCCTACAATGAGCAGTTCTTC
TRBJ2-6 - - TRBV9 CASSVGLSGANVLTF TGTGCCAGCAGCGTAGGGCTCTCTGGGGCCAACGTCCTGACTTTC
TRBJ2-1 - - TRBV28 CASARDLTYNEQFF TGTGCCAGCGCGAGGGATCTCACATACAATGAGCAGTTCTTC
TRBJ1-2 - - TRBV14 CASSRDRTPAGYTF TGTGCCAGCAGTCGAGACAGGACGCCGGCTGGCTACACCTTC
TRBJ1-6 - - TRBV19 CASSIDQGRSPLHF TGTGCCAGTAGTATAGATCAGGGGAGATCACCCCTCCACTTT
TRBJ1-2 - - TRBV27 CATKWRENYGYTF TGTGCCACCAAATGGAGGGAGAACTATGGCTACACCTTC
TRBJ2-3 - - TRBV3-1/TRBV3-2 CASSRFGAYLTDTQYF TGTGCCAGCAGCCGCTTTGGAGCGTATCTCACAGATACGCAGTATTTT
TRBJ2-5 - TRBD2 TRBV5-6 CASSPLAGVDQETQYF TGTGCCAGCAGTCCTCTAGCGGGGGTCGACCAAGAGACCCAGTACTTC
TRBJ1-6 - - TRBV7-2 CASSVLHPSSYNSPLHF TGTGCCAGCAGCGTATTACATCCTAGCTCCTATAATTCACCCCTCCACTTT
TRBJ1-5 - - TRBV19 CASERRESGNQPQHF TGTGCCTCCGAAAGGAGGGAGTCGGGCAATCAGCCCCAGCATTTT
TRBJ1-5 - - TRBV6-5 CASNLWTAVQPQHF TGTGCCAGCAACCTCTGGACAGCCGTGCAGCCCCAGCATTTT
TRBJ2-5 once TRBD2 TRBV18 CASSLGLAETQYF TGTGCCAGCTCACTTGGACTAGCGGAGACCCAGTACTTC
TRBJ2-3 - TRBD1 TRBV6-2/TRBV6-3 CASSYLRGPTDTQYF TGTGCCAGCAGTTACCTGAGGGGGCCCACAGATACGCAGTATTTT
TRBJ1-1 - TRBD1 TRBV7-3 CASSAYRGTEAFF TGTGCCAGCAGCGCATACAGGGGGACTGAAGCTTTCTTT
TRBJ1-1 - - TRBV18 CASSRQGDTEAFF TGTGCCAGCTCAAGACAAGGGGACACTGAAGCTTTCTTT
TRBJ1-2 - - TRBV11-2 CASSFTANYGYTF TGTGCCAGCAGCTTTACGGCTAACTATGGCTACACCTTC
TRBJ2-3 - TRBD2 TRBV5-4 CASRFSGGTDTQYF TGTGCCAGCAGATTTAGCGGGGGCACAGATACGCAGTATTTT
TRBJ1-2 - TRBD1 TRBV18 CASSPGTGVHYTF TGTGCCAGCTCTCCCGGGACAGGGGTCCACTACACCTTC
TRBJ1-5 - TRBD1 TRBV7-2 CASSLVAGGFSQPQHF TGTGCCAGCAGCTTAGTTGCAGGGGGATTTAGTCAGCCCCAGCATTTT
TRBJ2-2 - - TRBV5-1 CASSLRQNPNTGELFF TGCGCCAGCAGCTTACGACAAAACCCGAACACCGGGGAGCTGTTTTTT
TRBJ1-2 once TRBD1 TRBV12-3/TRBV12-4 CASSDRGNYGYTF TGTGCCAGCAGTGACAGGGGGAACTATGGCTACACCTTC
TRBJ2-5 few - TRBV7-2 CASSLARETQYF TGTGCCAGCAGCTTAGCGCGAGAGACCCAGTACTTC
TRBJ1-2 - TRBD1 TRBV7-3 CASSSGQDYGYTF TGTGCCAGCAGCTCGGGACAGGACTATGGCTACACCTTC
TRBJ1-5 - - TRBV6-5 CASRKGTSWDQPQHF TGTGCCAGCAGAAAAGGGACAAGCTGGGATCAGCCCCAGCATTTT
TRBJ2-3 - - TRBV4-1 CASSGGPADTQYF TGCGCCAGCAGCGGGGGCCCTGCAGATACGCAGTATTTT
TRBJ1-6 - TRBD1 TRBV6-6 CASRTGGNSPLHF TGTGCCAGCAGAACAGGGGGAAATTCACCCCTCCACTTT
TRBJ1-5 - - TRBV19 CASSGQYSNQPQHF TGTGCCAGTAGTGGCCAATATAGCAATCAGCCCCAGCATTTT
TRBJ1-3 - TRBD1 TRBV7-2 CASSLGTGGRGNTIYF TGTGCCAGCAGCTTGGGGACAGGGGGCCGTGGAAACACCATATATTTT
TRBJ2-3 - - TRBV2 CASTHPGSSTDTQYF TGTGCCAGCACCCACCCCGGGAGTAGCACAGATACGCAGTATTTT
TRBJ1-3 - TRBD1 TRBV5-4 CASSLDRGHGNTIYF TGTGCCAGCAGCTTGGACAGGGGGCATGGAAACACCATATATTTT
TRBJ1-5 - - TRBV5-8 CASSFPGPQHF TGTGCCAGCAGCTTCCCGGGGCCCCAGCATTTT
TRBJ2-7 - - TRBV9 CASSPGGLPPSEQYF TGTGCCAGCAGCCCAGGAGGCCTCCCACCCTCCGAGCAGTACTTC
TRBJ2-7 - TRBD1 TRBV6-6 CASSRGQGAEQYF TGTGCCAGCAGTCGGGGACAGGGTGCCGAGCAGTACTTC
TRBJ2-5 - TRBD2 TRBV24-1 CATSEGTSGGQETQYF TGTGCCACCAGTGAAGGGACTAGCGGGGGACAAGAGACCCAGTACTTC
TRBJ1-3 - TRBD1 TRBV28 CASRGTGPGNTIYF TGTGCCAGCAGGGGGACAGGTCCTGGAAACACCATATATTTT
TRBJ1-1 - TRBD1 TRBV30 CAFTGGRNTEAFF TGTGCCTTTACAGGGGGCCGGAACACTGAAGCTTTCTTT
TRBJ1-4 - - TRBV11-2 CASSLGGGSNEKLFF TGTGCCAGCAGCTTAGGAGGGGGAAGTAATGAAAAACTGTTTTTT
TRBJ1-3 - - TRBV6-5 CASSQSGRSGNTIYF TGTGCCAGCAGTCAGTCGGGGAGGTCTGGAAACACCATATATTTT
TRBJ2-7 - - TRBV12-3/TRBV12-4 CASSLREVYEQYF TGTGCCAGCAGTTTAAGGGAGGTATACGAGCAGTACTTC
TRBJ2-3 - TRBD1 TRBV19 CASSSTGGFTDTQYF TGTGCCAGTAGCAGTACAGGGGGCTTCACAGATACGCAGTATTTT
TRBJ2-1 - - TRBV4-3 CASSQAYRASFHEQFF TGCGCCAGCAGCCAAGCCTACAGGGCATCTTTCCATGAGCAGTTCTTC